Included here is one T cell receptor beta chain sequence, with context. There are many counts of this clonotype. Its recognized antigen is unknown. No much larger clone is present one base from it, and per-base qualities are unavailable. Deletion took 0 bases off V and 5 bases off J, with a span of 7 bases between the germline ends. From its cysteine to its phenylalanine, the CDR3 spans 14 amino acids. Just the 42-base CDR3 DNA is kept, in frame starting at base 1. The germline V gene gives CDR1 as KGHDR and CDR2 as SFDVKD. Libraries were constructed by PCR. Sequencer: Illumina HiSeq 2500. TCR libraries were prepared with molecular barcoding, using unique molecular identifiers to normalize TCRbeta repertoire quantification. TCRdb reran the public reads through fastp at Q25 and MiXCR, keeping productive beta chains. Rows with one shared CDR3 protein collapse into an entry with the most common genes and DNA. The sample table lists 150,000 to 200,000 distinct CDR3 sequences, around 6.8% of them with a count of one. The ten largest clones capture about 3% of the sample.

This specimen belongs to a study of T-cell reconstitution after alpha-beta-depleted transplantation in children (dated by TCRdb to the mid-2010s). In the study overall: Using TCR repertoire profiling, the study followed T-cell immune reconstitution in a quantitative way in children after TCRalphabeta/CD19-depleted allogeneic hematopoietic cell transplantation.

The material was PBMCs from the stem cell graft donor, obtained from the stem cell graft. This clonotype originated in a human donor who donated a stem cell graft to a child with Wiskott-Aldrich syndrome. The chain is encoded by TRBV24-1 joined to TRBJ2-1; no D gene call is confident. The nucleotides read TGTGCCACCAGTGATTTGGTCCGGGACAATGAGCAGTTCTTC. The encoded protein is CATSDLVRDNEQFF.